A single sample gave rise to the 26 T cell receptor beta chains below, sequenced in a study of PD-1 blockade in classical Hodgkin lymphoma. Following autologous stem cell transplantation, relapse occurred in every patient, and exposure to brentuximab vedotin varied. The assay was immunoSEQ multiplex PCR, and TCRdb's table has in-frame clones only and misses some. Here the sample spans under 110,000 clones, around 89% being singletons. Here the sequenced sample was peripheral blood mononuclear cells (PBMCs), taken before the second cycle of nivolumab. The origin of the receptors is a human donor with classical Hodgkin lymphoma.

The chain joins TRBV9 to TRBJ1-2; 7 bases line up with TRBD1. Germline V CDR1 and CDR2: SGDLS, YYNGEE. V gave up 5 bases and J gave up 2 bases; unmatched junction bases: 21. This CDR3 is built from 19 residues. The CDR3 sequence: CASRGYTGTEYVANYGYTF. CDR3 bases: TGTGCCAGCAGGGGATATACCGGGACAGAGTATGTTGCCAACTATGGCTACACCTTC.

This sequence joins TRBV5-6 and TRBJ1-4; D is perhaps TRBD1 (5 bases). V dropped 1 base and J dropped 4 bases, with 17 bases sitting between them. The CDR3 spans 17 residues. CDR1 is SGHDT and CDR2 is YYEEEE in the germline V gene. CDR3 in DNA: TGTGCCAGCAGCTTGAAGCAGGACCCCGGGGGTAATGAAAAACTGTTTTTT. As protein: CASSLKQDPGGNEKLFF.

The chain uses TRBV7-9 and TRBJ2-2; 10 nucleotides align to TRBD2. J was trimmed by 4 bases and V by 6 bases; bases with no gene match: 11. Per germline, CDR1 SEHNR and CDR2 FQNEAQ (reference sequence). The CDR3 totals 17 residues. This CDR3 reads CASSSGGSGGATGELFF. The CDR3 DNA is TGTGCCAGCAGTTCCGGAGGGAGCGGGGGGGCCACCGGGGAGCTGTTTTTT.

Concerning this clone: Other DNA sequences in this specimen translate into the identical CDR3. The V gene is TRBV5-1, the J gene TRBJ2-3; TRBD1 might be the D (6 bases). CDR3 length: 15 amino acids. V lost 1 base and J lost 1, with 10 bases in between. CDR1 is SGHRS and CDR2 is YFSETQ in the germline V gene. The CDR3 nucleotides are TGCGCCAGCAGCTTGCTGGCAGGGGGCACAGATACGCAGTATTTT. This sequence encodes CASSLLAGGTDTQYF.

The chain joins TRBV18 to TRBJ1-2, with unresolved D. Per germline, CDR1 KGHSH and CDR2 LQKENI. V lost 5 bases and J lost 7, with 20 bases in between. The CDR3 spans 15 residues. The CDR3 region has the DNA TGTGCCAGCTCAGAAGCCCTCACCCGACATTTTGGCTACACCTTC. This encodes CASSEALTRHFGYTF.

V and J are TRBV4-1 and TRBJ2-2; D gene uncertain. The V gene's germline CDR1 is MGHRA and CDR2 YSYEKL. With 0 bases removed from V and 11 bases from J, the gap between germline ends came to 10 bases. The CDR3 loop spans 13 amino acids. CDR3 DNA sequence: TGCGCCAGCAGCCAAGAGCCCCCAGGAGAGCTGTTTTTT. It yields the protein CASSQEPPGELFF.

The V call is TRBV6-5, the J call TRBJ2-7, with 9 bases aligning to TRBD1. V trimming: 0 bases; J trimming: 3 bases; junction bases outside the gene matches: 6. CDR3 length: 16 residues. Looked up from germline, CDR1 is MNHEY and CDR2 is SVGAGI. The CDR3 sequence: CASSYSGTGLLYEQYF. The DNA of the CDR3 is TGTGCCAGCAGTTACTCGGGGACAGGGCTACTCTACGAGCAGTACTTC.

The CDR3 loop reads CASSFFGQGIYEQYF. The CDR3 bases are TGCGCCAGCAGTTTCTTTGGGCAGGGTATCTACGAGCAGTACTTC. The chain employs TRBV5-1 and TRBJ2-7, with D perhaps matching TRBD1 (5 bases). The CDR3 consists of 15 residues. Trimming left V 5 bases short and J 3 bases short, with 18 bases between. Germline CDR1 SGHRS, CDR2 YFSETQ.

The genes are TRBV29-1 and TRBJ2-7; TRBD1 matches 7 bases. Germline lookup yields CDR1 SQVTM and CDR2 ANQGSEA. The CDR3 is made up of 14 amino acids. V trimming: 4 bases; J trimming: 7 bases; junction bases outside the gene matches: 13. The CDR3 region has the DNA TGCAGCGTTGTAAGTCTTGGACAGGTGGAAGAGCAGTACTTC. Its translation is CSVVSLGQVEEQYF.

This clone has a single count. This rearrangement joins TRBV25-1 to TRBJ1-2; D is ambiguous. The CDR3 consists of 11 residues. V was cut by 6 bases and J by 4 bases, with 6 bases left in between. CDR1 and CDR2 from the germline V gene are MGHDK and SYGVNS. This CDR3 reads CASSSGYGYTF. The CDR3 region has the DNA TGTGCCAGCAGCAGTGGCTATGGCTACACCTTC.

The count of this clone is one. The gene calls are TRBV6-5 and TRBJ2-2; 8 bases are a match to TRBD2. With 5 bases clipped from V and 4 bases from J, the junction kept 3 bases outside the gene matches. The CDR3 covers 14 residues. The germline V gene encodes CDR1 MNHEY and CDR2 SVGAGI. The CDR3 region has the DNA TGTGCCAGCAGTCGGACTAGCAGCACCGGGGAGCTGTTTTTT. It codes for CASSRTSSTGELFF.

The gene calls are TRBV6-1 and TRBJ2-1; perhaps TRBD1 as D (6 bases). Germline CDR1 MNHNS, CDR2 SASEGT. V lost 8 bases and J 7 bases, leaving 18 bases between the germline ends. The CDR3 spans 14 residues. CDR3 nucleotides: TGTGCCAGCGAAGAATCCGGGACACCGAATGAGCAGTTCTTC. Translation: CASEESGTPNEQFF.

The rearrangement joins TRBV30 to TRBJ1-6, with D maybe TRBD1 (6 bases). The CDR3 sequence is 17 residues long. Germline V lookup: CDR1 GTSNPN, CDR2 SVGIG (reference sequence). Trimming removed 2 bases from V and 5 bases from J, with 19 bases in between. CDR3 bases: TGTGCCTGGAGTCCCACTACAGGGAATCACAATAATTCACCCCTCCACTTT. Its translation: CAWSPTTGNHNNSPLHF.

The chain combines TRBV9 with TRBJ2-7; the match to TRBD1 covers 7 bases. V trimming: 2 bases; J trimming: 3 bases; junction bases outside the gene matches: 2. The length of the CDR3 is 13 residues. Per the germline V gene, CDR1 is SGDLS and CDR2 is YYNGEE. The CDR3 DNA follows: TGTGCCAGCAGCGTCCGACAGGGCTACGAGCAGTACTTC. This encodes CASSVRQGYEQYF.

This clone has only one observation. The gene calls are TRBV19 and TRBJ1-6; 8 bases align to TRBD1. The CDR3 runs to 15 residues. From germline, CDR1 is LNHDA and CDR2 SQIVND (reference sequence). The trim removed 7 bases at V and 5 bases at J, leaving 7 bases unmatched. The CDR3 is CASNPDRAHNSPLHF. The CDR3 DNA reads TGTGCCAGTAACCCGGACAGGGCACATAATTCACCCCTCCACTTT.

The CDR3 region has the DNA TGTGCCAGCAGCTTTGAACAGGGGCACTCCTACGAGCAGTACTTC. Its translation is CASSFEQGHSYEQYF. V and J are TRBV12-1 and TRBJ2-7; the table assigns TRBD1, which was not confirmed against the DNA. TRBV12-1 is a pseudogene segment. The CDR3 sequence is 15 residues long.

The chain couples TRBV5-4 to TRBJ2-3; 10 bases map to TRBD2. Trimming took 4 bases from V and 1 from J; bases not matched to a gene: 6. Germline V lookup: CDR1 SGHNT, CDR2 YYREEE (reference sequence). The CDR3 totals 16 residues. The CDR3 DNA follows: TGTGCCAGCAGCACAACCACTAGCGGGGGCACAGATACGCAGTATTTT. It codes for CASSTTTSGGTDTQYF.

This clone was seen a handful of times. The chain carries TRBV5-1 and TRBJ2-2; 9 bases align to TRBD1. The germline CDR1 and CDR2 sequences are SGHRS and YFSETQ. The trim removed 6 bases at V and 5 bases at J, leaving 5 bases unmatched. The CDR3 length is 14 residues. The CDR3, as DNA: TGCGCCAGCAACCTAGACAGGGGGACCGGGGAGCTGTTTTTT. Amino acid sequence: CASNLDRGTGELFF.

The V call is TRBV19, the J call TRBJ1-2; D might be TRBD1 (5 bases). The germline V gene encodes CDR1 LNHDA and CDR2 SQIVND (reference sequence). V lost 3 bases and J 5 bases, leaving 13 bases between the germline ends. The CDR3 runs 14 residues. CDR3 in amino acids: CASSIIQGGYGYTF. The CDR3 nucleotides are TGTGCCAGTAGTATTATCCAGGGAGGGTATGGCTACACCTTC.

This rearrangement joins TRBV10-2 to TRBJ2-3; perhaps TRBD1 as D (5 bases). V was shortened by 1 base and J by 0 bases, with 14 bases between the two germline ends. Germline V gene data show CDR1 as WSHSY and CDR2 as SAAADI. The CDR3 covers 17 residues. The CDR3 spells CASSELRLGASTDTQYF. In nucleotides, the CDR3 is TGCGCCAGCAGTGAGTTAAGGTTAGGGGCCAGCACAGATACGCAGTATTTT.

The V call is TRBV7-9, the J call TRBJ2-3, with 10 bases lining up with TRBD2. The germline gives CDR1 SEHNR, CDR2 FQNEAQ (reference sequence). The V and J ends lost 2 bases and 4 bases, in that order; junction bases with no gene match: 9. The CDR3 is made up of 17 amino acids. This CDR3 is CASSLKSSGGSADTQYF. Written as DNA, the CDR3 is TGTGCCAGCAGCTTAAAATCTAGCGGGGGATCGGCAGATACGCAGTATTTT.

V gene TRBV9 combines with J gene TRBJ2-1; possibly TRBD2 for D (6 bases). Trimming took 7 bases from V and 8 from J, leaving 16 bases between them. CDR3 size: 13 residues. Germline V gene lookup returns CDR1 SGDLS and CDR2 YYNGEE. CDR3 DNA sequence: TGTGCCAGCGGGGAGGCGGGCTTCGATGAGCAGTTCTTC. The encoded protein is CASGEAGFDEQFF. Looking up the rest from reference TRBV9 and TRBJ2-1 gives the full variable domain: DSGVTQTPKHLITATGQRVTLRCSPRSGDLSVYWYQQSLDQGLQFLIQYYNGEERAKGNILERFSAQQFPDLHSELNLSSLELGDSALYFCASGEAGFDEQFFGPGTRLTVL.

CDR3 sequence reads: CASSLVWGNEQFF. The CDR3 nucleotides read TGTGCCAGCAGCTTGGTATGGGGGAATGAGCAGTTCTTC. J is TRBJ2-1 and V is TRBV5-5, with D possibly being TRBD1 or TRBD2 (5 bases each). Germline V gives CDR1 SGHKS, CDR2 YYEKEE (reference sequence). This CDR3 comprises 13 residues. Between the trimmed V and J ends, which lost 0 bases and 7 bases, there was a span of 8 bases.

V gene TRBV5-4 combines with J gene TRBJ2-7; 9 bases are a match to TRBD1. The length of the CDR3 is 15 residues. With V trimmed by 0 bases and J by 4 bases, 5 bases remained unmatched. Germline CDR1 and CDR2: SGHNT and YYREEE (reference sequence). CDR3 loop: CASSLAGQGLYEQYF. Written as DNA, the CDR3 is TGTGCCAGCAGCTTGGCGGGACAGGGATTATACGAGCAGTACTTC.

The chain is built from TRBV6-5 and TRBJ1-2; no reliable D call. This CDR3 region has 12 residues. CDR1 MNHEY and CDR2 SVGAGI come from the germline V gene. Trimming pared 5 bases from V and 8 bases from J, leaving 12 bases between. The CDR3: CASSEWGSGYTF. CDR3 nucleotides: TGTGCCAGCAGTGAATGGGGATCCGGCTACACCTTC.

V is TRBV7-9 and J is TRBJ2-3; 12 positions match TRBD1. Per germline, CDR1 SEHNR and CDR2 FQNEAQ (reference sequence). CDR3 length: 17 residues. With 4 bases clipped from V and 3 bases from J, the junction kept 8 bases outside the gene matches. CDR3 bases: TGTGCCAGCAGCTCTCCGCCGGGACAGGGGGCAACAGATACGCAGTATTTT. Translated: CASSSPPGQGATDTQYF.